This TCR beta chain was found in a study of T cells in Graves' hyperthyroidism and ophthalmopathy. Patients were aged 18 to 65, had disease duration under 2 months, and had newly diagnosed hyperthyroidism. Researchers barred patients who had uncontrolled infection, other autoimmune disease, pregnancy or lactation. Details on this clonotype: No antigen is known for it.

General study results and limits: Ophthalmopathy could be told apart from stable hyperthyroidism with a 13 V-J model.

The source material, RNA transcripts, was used to amplify TCR beta CDR3 regions. TCR CDR3 underwent first-round RT-PCR with the HTBI primer set. TCRdb called the multiplex PCR reads again in MiXCR, with one record for every CDR3 protein. The data hold roughly 740,000 distinct CDR3 sequences, with around 15% observed a single time. This TCR was sampled from a man aged 18 to 30 with Graves' hyperthyroidism. Input material: blood.

The CDR3 sequence: CSANPHRQHNEQFF. CDR3 bases: TGCAGTGCTAACCCCCACCGACAGCACAATGAGCAGTTCTTC. The V gene is TRBV20-1, the J gene TRBJ2-1, with D tentatively TRBD1 (5 bases). The CDR3 runs 14 residues. Trimming stripped 4 bases from V and 5 bases from J, with 15 bases between. Germline V gives CDR1 DFQATT, CDR2 SNEGSKA (reference sequence).